This TCR beta chain was sequenced in a study of radiation and T cells in renal cell carcinoma. Background on the study: Nephrectomy followed 15 Gy stereotactic body radiation by 4 weeks.

Indicated time point: baseline pretreatment blood. The treatment here: 15 Gy SBRT to primary tumor, nephrectomy 4 weeks later. In the case of this clone: What it recognizes is unknown.

Profiled with immunoSEQ multiplex PCR; TCRdb holds only in-frame clones, not every one. Of approximately 51,000 clones in the sample, roughly 80% were seen once. Germline V gene sequence: CDR1 MNHEY, CDR2 SMNVEV (reference sequence). The CDR3 runs to 15 residues. V lost 5 bases and J lost 3; bases outside the gene matches: 9. Broader study findings: From baseline, blood top tumor clonotypes peaked at 2 weeks post-radiation.

This specimen was blood, taken from a patient whose treatment included radiotherapy and nephrectomy. The clonotype originates from a woman aged 70-85 years with renal cell carcinoma. The rearrangement uses TRBV27 and TRBJ2-7, with TRBD1 matching 8 bases. CDR3 protein: CASSISGTGDYEQYF. As DNA, the CDR3 is TGTGCCAGCAGTATCTCCGGGACAGGAGACTACGAGCAGTACTTC.